A single sample is the source of the 31 T cell receptor beta chains below, sequenced in a study of blood T cells in healthy people across ages. A second roughly 6 to 12 cycle PCR used barcoded and J-beta primers. TCRdb itself ran the 5' RACE reads through MiXCR, one entry per CDR3 protein. In the table there are about 940,000 distinct CDR3 sequences, roughly 48% of which are singletons. The specimen was blood. The receptors shown here come from a man aged 25-45 years in good health.

This chain links TRBV2 with TRBJ2-5; 8 nucleotides match TRBD2. The DNA end lines up better with TRBJ2-7; the J call may be wrong. This CDR3 contains 14 residues. The germline CDR1 and CDR2 sequences are SNHLY and FYNNEI. This CDR3 reads CASTVSAGGYEQYF. The CDR3 DNA sequence: TGTGCCAGCACCGTATCCGCGGGGGGCTACGAGCAGTACTTC.

This clonotype was recorded a few times. The chain joins TRBV11-1 to TRBJ2-1, with D unresolved. The germline V gene has CDR1 SGHAT and CDR2 FQDESV (reference sequence). Trimming left V 3 bases short and J 3 bases short, with 12 bases between. The CDR3 contains 15 residues. CDR3 nucleotides: TGTGCCAGCAGCTTGGACGCCTCCAGCTACAATGAGCAGTTCTTC. It yields the protein CASSLDASSYNEQFF.

The CDR3 reads CASNKDRDGTYNEQFF. The CDR3 DNA reads TGTGCCAGCAACAAAGACAGGGACGGAACCTACAATGAGCAGTTCTTC. J is TRBJ2-1 and V is TRBV28, with TRBD1 identical over 7 bases. V gave up 7 bases and J gave up 2 bases; unmatched junction bases: 11. The CDR3 length is 16 residues. CDR1 and CDR2 (germline): MDHEN, SYDVKM.

This sequence joins TRBV6-5 and TRBJ2-2; perhaps D is TRBD1 or TRBD2 (5 bases each). The CDR3 contains 15 residues. Germline values: CDR1 MNHEY, CDR2 SVGAGI. Trimming took 10 bases from V and 0 from J, leaving 15 bases between them. The CDR3 protein is CATRTGLTNTGELFF. DNA of the CDR3: TGTGCCACCCGGACGGGGCTTACGAACACCGGGGAGCTGTTTTTT.

About this clonotype: This sequence may be a read error, since a much larger clone differs from it by one base. The chain links TRBV29-1 to TRBJ2-3; TRBD2 is a possible D gene (5 bases). The ends were cut back, 7 bases at V and 4 bases at J, with 9 bases in the middle. Germline values: CDR1 SQVTM, CDR2 ANQGSEA. The CDR3 covers 11 residues. As DNA, the CDR3 is TGCAGCGCCGCGGGCTCAGATACGCAGTATTTT. Its translation: CSAAGSDTQYF.

V gene TRBV4-2 combines with J gene TRBJ2-1, with 13 bases that match TRBD2. The germline V gene has CDR1 LGHNA and CDR2 YNFKEQ. The length of the CDR3 is 18 residues. V dropped 1 base and J dropped 10; count of bases not matched to a gene: 13. CDR3 sequence reads: CASSQAGLAGAWGEEQFF. The CDR3 DNA is TGTGCCAGCAGCCAAGCAGGACTAGCGGGGGCTTGGGGGGAAGAGCAGTTCTTC.

This clonotype has ten or more counts. This chain uses TRBV29-1 with TRBJ2-7, with 7 bases aligning to TRBD1. The germline gives CDR1 SQVTM, CDR2 ANQGSEA. The CDR3 covers 11 residues. V lost 6 bases and J lost 3; bases outside the gene matches: 2. The CDR3: CSVRDSYEQYF. CDR3 DNA: TGCAGCGTCCGGGACAGCTACGAGCAGTACTTC.

This clonotype was found a few times. V usage is TRBV29-1 and J usage is TRBJ1-1, with TRBD1 matching 9 bases. CDR1 and CDR2 (germline): SQVTM, ANQGSEA. The CDR3 is 16 amino acids. The ends lost 6 bases at V and 0 bases at J; junction bases unmatched: 11. CDR3 residues: CSVGTGGAPMNTEAFF. DNA for the CDR3: TGCAGCGTGGGCACAGGGGGCGCCCCCATGAACACTGAAGCTTTCTTT.

Ten or more counts support this clonotype. The chain couples TRBV20-1 to TRBJ2-5, with 11 bases that match TRBD2. V was clipped by 6 bases and J by 7 bases; unmatched bases: 10. CDR1 is DFQATT, CDR2 SNEGSKA, per germline (reference sequence). The CDR3 is 14 residues long. The CDR3 region has the DNA TGCAGTGCACGGGGACTAGCGGCCTCGGGGACCCAGTACTTC. This gives the protein CSARGLAASGTQYF.

This clonotype was seen a single time. A much bigger clone sits one base away, suggesting this may be a read error. This chain connects TRBV6-1 to TRBJ1-2, with TRBD1 matching 7 bases. This CDR3 region has 14 residues. V shed 4 bases, J shed 6 bases, and the junction held 8 bases outside the gene matches. Per the germline V gene, CDR1 is MNHNS and CDR2 is SASEGT. CDR3 protein: CASSVGGGTNGYTF. Written as DNA, the CDR3 is TGTGCCAGCAGTGTAGGAGGGGGCACCAATGGCTACACCTTC.

The genes are TRBV11-1 and TRBJ2-5; possibly TRBD2 for D (5 bases). Per germline, CDR1 SGHAT and CDR2 FQDESV (reference sequence). Trimming removed 8 bases at V and 1 base at J, with 8 bases between. CDR3 length equals 12 residues. CDR3 sequence: CASAAGQETQYF. The CDR3 coding sequence is TGTGCCAGCGCGGCGGGCCAAGAGACCCAGTACTTC. The complete variable domain, with remaining parts taken from reference TRBV11-1 and TRBJ2-5, reads EAEVAQSPRYKITEKSQAVAFWCDPISGHATLYWYRQILGQGPELLVQFQDESVVDDSQLPKDRFSAERLKGVDSTLKIQPAELGDSAMYLCASAAGQETQYFGPGTRLLVL.

The V call is TRBV28, the J call TRBJ2-7; D is perhaps TRBD1 (5 bases). V gave up 2 bases and J gave up 1 base, with 9 bases separating them. CDR3 length equals 14 residues. Germline CDR1 MDHEN, CDR2 SYDVKM. The CDR3 loop is CASSLPGISYEQYF. The CDR3 DNA is TGTGCCAGCAGTTTACCAGGGATTTCCTACGAGCAGTACTTC.

This clonotype was picked up a small number of times. The CDR3 DNA reads TGTGCCAGCAGTGAGGGGTTGACTAACTATGGCTACACCTTC. Protein sequence: CASSEGLTNYGYTF. The chain is built from TRBV28 and TRBJ1-2, with D perhaps matching TRBD1 (5 bases). The CDR3 has 14 residues. Germline lookup yields CDR1 MDHEN and CDR2 SYDVKM. The V and J ends lost 5 bases and 0 bases respectively, with 10 bases between them.

This clonotype was detected only a few times. The chain links TRBV4-1 to TRBJ2-3; 8 nucleotides match TRBD1. V was pared by 0 bases and J by 4 bases, with 9 bases of the junction left unmatched. CDR1 is MGHRA and CDR2 is YSYEKL in the germline V gene. The CDR3 runs to 17 residues. The chain's CDR3 is CASSQDLRQGRADTQYF. The CDR3 DNA reads as TGCGCCAGCAGCCAAGATCTGAGACAGGGGCGCGCAGATACGCAGTATTTT.

This clonotype was counted between two and nine times. The rearrangement joins TRBV24-1 to TRBJ2-7; D unclear. Deletions cut 3 bases from V and 0 bases from J, with 11 bases between. Germline lookup yields CDR1 KGHDR and CDR2 SFDVKD. This CDR3 is built from 15 residues. The CDR3 region is CATSDSRTASYEQYF. The CDR3 DNA reads TGTGCCACCAGTGATAGCCGGACGGCCTCCTACGAGCAGTACTTC.

This clonotype has more than one count but fewer than ten. The chain links TRBV15 to TRBJ2-1; perhaps D is TRBD1 or TRBD2 (7 bases each). The CDR3 extends over 16 amino acids. V lost 3 bases and J lost 3, with 15 bases in between. Germline V CDR1 and CDR2: LNHNV, YYDKDF (reference sequence). The CDR3: CATSSPGGAVYNEQFF. The CDR3 region has the DNA TGTGCCACCAGCAGCCCAGGGGGGGCCGTCTACAATGAGCAGTTCTTC.

This chain links TRBV20-1 with TRBJ2-5; D remains unclear. CDR1 is DFQATT, CDR2 SNEGSKA, per germline (reference sequence). Deletions cut 5 bases from V and 2 bases from J, with 12 bases between. The CDR3 consists of 13 residues. The CDR3 region is CSAPVGTQETQYF. CDR3 in DNA: TGCAGTGCTCCCGTGGGCACTCAAGAGACCCAGTACTTC.

The CDR3 spells CASSLPRQGTTEAFF. CDR3 nucleotides: TGTGCCAGCAGTCTCCCTCGACAGGGAACCACTGAAGCTTTCTTT. This chain connects TRBV28 to TRBJ1-1, with 7 bases identical to TRBD1. The CDR3 consists of 15 residues. Germline V lookup: CDR1 MDHEN, CDR2 SYDVKM. With 5 bases clipped from V and 4 bases from J, the junction kept 10 bases outside the gene matches.

The V gene is TRBV7-2, the J gene TRBJ2-1; TRBD2 aligns across 8 bases. V was pared by 5 bases and J by 3 bases, with 15 bases of the junction left unmatched. The CDR3 length is 18 residues. Germline CDR1 and CDR2: SGHTA and FQGNSA. CDR3 sequence reads: CASSVEPVGGTSYNEQFF. The CDR3 DNA reads as TGTGCCAGCAGCGTGGAGCCGGTCGGGGGGACTAGCTACAATGAGCAGTTCTTC. The full variable domain, in which reference TRBV7-2 and TRBJ2-1 provide the parts outside the CDR3, is GAGVSQSPSNKVTEKGKDVELRCDPISGHTALYWYRQSLGQGLEFLIYFQGNSAPDKSGLPSDRFSAERTGGSVSTLTIQRTQQEDSAVYLCASSVEPVGGTSYNEQFFGPGTRLTVL.

This chain connects TRBV7-9 to TRBJ2-3; D call uncertain. Germline CDR1 SEHNR, CDR2 FQNEAQ (reference sequence). Trimming shortened V by 6 bases and J by 0 bases, and 7 bases separated the two germline ends. The CDR3 is 13 residues long. For the CDR3, the DNA is TGTGCCAGCAGGCCCAGGAGCACAGATACGCAGTATTTT. This sequence encodes CASRPRSTDTQYF.

This clonotype has at least ten counts. The chain uses TRBV29-1 and TRBJ2-5, with TRBD2 as a possible D gene (5 bases). This CDR3 contains 10 residues. Deletions cut 7 bases from V and 3 bases from J, with 6 bases between. Germline values: CDR1 SQVTM, CDR2 ANQGSEA. Written as DNA, the CDR3 is TGCAGCGCAGCGGAAGAGACCCAGTACTTC. Translated, it gives CSAAEETQYF.

This clonotype was seen many times. The chain employs TRBV5-1 and TRBJ1-6; 10 bases agree with TRBD1. Germline V lookup: CDR1 SGHRS, CDR2 YFSETQ. Trimming cost V 0 bases and J 9 bases; bases outside gene matches: 0. The CDR3 has 14 amino acids. CDR3 sequence reads: CASSLGTGGSPLHF. CDR3 nucleotides: TGCGCCAGCAGCTTGGGGACAGGGGGTTCACCCCTCCACTTT.

This sequence joins TRBV28 and TRBJ2-1, with 7 bases matching TRBD2. Losses at the gene ends were 5 bases for V and 10 bases for J; bases not matched to a gene: 8. The length of the CDR3 is 13 residues. From germline, CDR1 is MDHEN and CDR2 SYDVKM. The DNA for the CDR3 is TGTGCCAGCAGTCCCCCAGGGAGGGGCGAGCAGTTCTTC. Its translation: CASSPPGRGEQFF.

This clonotype was seen many times. The rearrangement uses TRBV12-3 or TRBV12-4 and TRBJ1-6; D call uncertain. V dropped 4 bases and J dropped 9 bases, with 7 bases sitting between them. This CDR3 contains 12 residues. The CDR3 loop reads CASSYPPSPLHF. DNA of the CDR3: TGTGCCAGCAGTTACCCCCCTTCACCCCTCCACTTT.

The genes are TRBV6-5 and TRBJ2-2; D is unclear. With 6 bases removed from V and 6 bases from J, the gap between germline ends came to 5 bases. The germline gives CDR1 MNHEY, CDR2 SVGAGI. There are 11 residues in the CDR3. The CDR3 loop is CASSAPGELFF. The DNA of the CDR3 is TGTGCCAGCAGCGCACCCGGGGAGCTGTTTTTT.

This clonotype was picked up one time. J is TRBJ1-4 and V is TRBV4-2; 9 bases map to TRBD1. Per the germline V gene, CDR1 is LGHNA and CDR2 is YNFKEQ. CDR3 length: 16 amino acids. The V segment lost 6 bases and the J segment 7 bases; nucleotides outside the gene matches: 12. The CDR3 sequence is CASRRTGGGRSEKLFF. For the CDR3, the DNA is TGTGCCAGCAGGAGAACAGGGGGCGGTAGGAGTGAAAAACTGTTTTTT.

This clonotype was found a few times. The rearrangement links TRBV10-3 to TRBJ2-4, with a possible D match to TRBD1 (5 bases). The germline V gene has CDR1 ENHRY and CDR2 SYGVKD. The CDR3 contains 15 residues. Trimming took 0 bases from V and 8 from J, leaving 14 bases between them. CDR3 amino acids: CAISESNRGADIQYF. The CDR3 coding sequence is TGTGCCATCAGTGAGTCGAATAGGGGTGCAGACATTCAGTACTTC.

In its sample, this clonotype was seen a few times. The chain joins TRBV4-2 to TRBJ2-1; D is ambiguous. Germline V lookup: CDR1 LGHNA, CDR2 YNFKEQ. Trimming stripped 0 bases from V and 6 bases from J, with 12 bases between. The CDR3 totals 15 residues. The CDR3 region has the DNA TGTGCCAGCAGCCAAGATCTCCGGGCGGCCAATGAGCAGTTCTTC. It is translated as CASSQDLRAANEQFF.

This clonotype was seen only a few times. This chain uses TRBV7-2 with TRBJ2-5, with a possible D match to TRBD1 (5 bases). This CDR3 is 12 amino acids long. Germline values: CDR1 SGHTA, CDR2 FQGNSA. Trimming removed 5 bases at V and 11 bases at J, with 15 bases between. CDR3 residues: CASSPQGPKQYF. CDR3 DNA sequence: TGTGCCAGCAGCCCCCAGGGTCCAAAGCAGTACTTC.

This clonotype turned up a few times. This chain connects TRBV28 to TRBJ2-3; D is possibly TRBD2 (7 bases). The germline V and J ends were trimmed by 8 bases and 6 bases, with 15 bases remaining between them. The CDR3 sequence is 13 residues long. CDR1 is MDHEN and CDR2 is SYDVKM in the germline V gene. The DNA of the CDR3 is TGTGCCAGCTCCCCGGGGGGCGACGATACGCAGTATTTT. Translated: CASSPGGDDTQYF. The full variable domain, in which reference TRBV28 and TRBJ2-3 provide the parts outside the CDR3, is DVKVTQSSRYLVKRTGEKVFLECVQDMDHENMFWYRQDPGLGLRLIYFSYDVKMKEKGDIPEGYSVSREKKERFSLILESASTNQTSMYLCASSPGGDDTQYFGPGTRLTVL.

V gene TRBV7-8 combines with J gene TRBJ2-6; 8 bases are shared with TRBD1. With 1 base clipped from V and 0 bases from J, the junction kept 2 bases outside the gene matches. Germline V gene data show CDR1 as SGHVS and CDR2 as FQNEAQ. The CDR3 consists of 17 residues. Here the CDR3 reads CASSLEGQVSGANVLTF. CDR3 sequence (DNA): TGTGCCAGCAGCTTAGAGGGACAGGTCTCTGGGGCCAACGTCCTGACTTTC. The full variable domain, completed using reference TRBV7-8 and TRBJ2-6, is GAGVSQSPRYKVAKRGQDVALRCDPISGHVSLFWYQQALGQGPEFLTYFQNEAQLDKSGLPSDRFFAERPEGSVSTLKIQRTQQEDSAVYLCASSLEGQVSGANVLTFGAGSRLTVL.